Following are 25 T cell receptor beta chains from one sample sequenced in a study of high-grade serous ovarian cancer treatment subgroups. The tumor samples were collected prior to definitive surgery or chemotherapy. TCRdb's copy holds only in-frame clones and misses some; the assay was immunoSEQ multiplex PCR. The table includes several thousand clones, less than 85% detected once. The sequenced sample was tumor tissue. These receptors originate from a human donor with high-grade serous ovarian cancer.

The CDR3 loop is CASSRGTDRSTDTQYF. The CDR3 nucleotides are TGTGCCAGCAGCCGAGGGACAGACCGTAGCACAGATACGCAGTATTTT. The rearrangement uses TRBV4-2 and TRBJ2-3; 7 nucleotides align to TRBD1. The CDR3 extends over 16 amino acids. The V gene end was trimmed by 4 bases and the J gene end by 0 bases; junction bases not matched to a gene: 7. Germline V gene data show CDR1 as LGHNA and CDR2 as YNFKEQ.

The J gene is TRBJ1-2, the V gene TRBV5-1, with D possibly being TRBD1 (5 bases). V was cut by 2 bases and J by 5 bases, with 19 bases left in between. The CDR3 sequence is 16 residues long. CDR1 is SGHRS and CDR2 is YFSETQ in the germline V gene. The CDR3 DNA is TGCGCCAGCAGCTTCGGCGGGACGACGAAGGAATATGGCTACACCTTC. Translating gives CASSFGGTTKEYGYTF.

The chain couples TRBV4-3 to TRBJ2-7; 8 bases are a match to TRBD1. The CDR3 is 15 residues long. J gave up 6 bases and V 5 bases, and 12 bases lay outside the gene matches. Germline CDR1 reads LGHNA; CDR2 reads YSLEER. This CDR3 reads CASSLNGGQGGEQYF. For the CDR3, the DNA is TGCGCCAGCAGCTTAAATGGAGGACAGGGCGGCGAGCAGTACTTC.

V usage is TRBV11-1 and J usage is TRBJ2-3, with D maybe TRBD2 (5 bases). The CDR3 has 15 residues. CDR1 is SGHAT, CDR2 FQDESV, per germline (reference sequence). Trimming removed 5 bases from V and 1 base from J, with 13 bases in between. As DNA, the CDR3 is TGTGCCAGCAGCCTAAACCTAGCCCGCACAGATACGCAGTATTTT. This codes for CASSLNLARTDTQYF.

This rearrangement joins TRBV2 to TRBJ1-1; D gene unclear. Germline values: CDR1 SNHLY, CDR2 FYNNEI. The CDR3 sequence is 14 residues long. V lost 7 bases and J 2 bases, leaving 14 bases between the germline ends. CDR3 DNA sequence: TGTGCCAGCAATTTCGTGACGAAAAACACTGAAGCTTTCTTT. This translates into CASNFVTKNTEAFF.

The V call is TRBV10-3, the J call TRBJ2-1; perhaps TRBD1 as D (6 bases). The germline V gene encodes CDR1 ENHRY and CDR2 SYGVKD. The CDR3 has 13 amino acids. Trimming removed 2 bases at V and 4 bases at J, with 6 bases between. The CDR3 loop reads CAISEGTYNEQFF. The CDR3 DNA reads TGTGCCATCAGTGAGGGGACATACAATGAGCAGTTCTTC.

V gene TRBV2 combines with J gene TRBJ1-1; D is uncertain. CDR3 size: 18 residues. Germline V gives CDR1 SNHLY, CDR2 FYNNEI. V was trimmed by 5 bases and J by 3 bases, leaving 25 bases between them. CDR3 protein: CASSLTKELRASDTEAFF. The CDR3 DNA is TGTGCCAGCAGTCTTACAAAGGAATTACGCGCCTCAGACACTGAAGCTTTCTTT.

The DNA of the CDR3 is TGTGCCAGTCTACAGGGGGACAATCAGCCCCAGCATTTT. Translating it yields CASLQGDNQPQHF. This chain links TRBV19 with TRBJ1-5, with TRBD1 identical over 8 bases. Germline V gene data show CDR1 as LNHDA and CDR2 as SQIVND (reference sequence). The V segment lost 8 bases and the J segment 3 bases; nucleotides outside the gene matches: 3. This CDR3 region has 13 residues. Looking up the rest from reference TRBV19 and TRBJ1-5 gives the full variable domain: DGGITQSPKYLFRKEGQNVTLSCEQNLNHDAMYWYRQDPGQGLRLIYYSQIVNDFQKGDIAEGYSVSREKKESFPLTVTSAQKNPTAFYLCASLQGDNQPQHFGDGTRLSIL.

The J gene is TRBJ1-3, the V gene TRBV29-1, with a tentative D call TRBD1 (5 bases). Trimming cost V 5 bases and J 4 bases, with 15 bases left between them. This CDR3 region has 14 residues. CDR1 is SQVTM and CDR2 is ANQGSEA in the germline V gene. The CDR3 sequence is CSVLSGPGGNTIYF. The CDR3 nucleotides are TGCAGCGTTTTGTCAGGGCCGGGAGGAAACACCATATATTTT.

Here the CDR3 DNA reads TGCGCCAGCAGCCAAGCCTCAGGGGCGGTCAATGAGCAGTTCTTC. Translation: CASSQASGAVNEQFF. This chain uses TRBV4-3 with TRBJ2-1; D might be TRBD1 (6 bases). V gave up 1 base and J gave up 6 bases, with 13 bases separating them. From germline, CDR1 is LGHNA and CDR2 YSLEER. The CDR3 runs 15 residues.

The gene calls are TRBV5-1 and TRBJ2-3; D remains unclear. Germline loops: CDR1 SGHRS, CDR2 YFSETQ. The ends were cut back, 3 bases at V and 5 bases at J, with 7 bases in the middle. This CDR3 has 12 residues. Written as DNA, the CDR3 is TGCGCCAGCAGCTGGTCCGGAGATACGCAGTATTTT. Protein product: CASSWSGDTQYF.

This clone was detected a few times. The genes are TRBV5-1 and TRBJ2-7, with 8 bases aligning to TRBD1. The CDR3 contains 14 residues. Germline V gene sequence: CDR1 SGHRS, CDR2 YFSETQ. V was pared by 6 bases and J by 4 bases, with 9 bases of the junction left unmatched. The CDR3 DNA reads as TGCGCCAGCAAGTCCGGGACAGGAATATACGAGCAGTACTTC. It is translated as CASKSGTGIYEQYF. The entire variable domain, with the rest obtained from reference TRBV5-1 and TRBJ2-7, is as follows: KAGVTQTPRYLIKTRGQQVTLSCSPISGHRSVSWYQQTPGQGLQFLFEYFSETQRNKGNFPGRFSGRQFSNSRSEMNVSTLELGDSALYLCASKSGTGIYEQYFGPGTRLTVT.

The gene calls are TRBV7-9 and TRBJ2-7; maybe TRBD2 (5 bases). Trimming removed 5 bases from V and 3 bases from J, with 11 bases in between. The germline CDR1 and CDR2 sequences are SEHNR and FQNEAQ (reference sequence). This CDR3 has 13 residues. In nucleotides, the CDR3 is TGTGCCAGCAGCGTCGGGGTCTTCTACGAGCAGTACTTC. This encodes CASSVGVFYEQYF.

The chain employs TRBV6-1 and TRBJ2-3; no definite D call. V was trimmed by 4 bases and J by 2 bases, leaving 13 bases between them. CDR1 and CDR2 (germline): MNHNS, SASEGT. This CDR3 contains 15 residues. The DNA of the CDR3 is TGTGCCAGCAGTGGTGAGACAAGGACCACAGATACGCAGTATTTT. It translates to CASSGETRTTDTQYF.

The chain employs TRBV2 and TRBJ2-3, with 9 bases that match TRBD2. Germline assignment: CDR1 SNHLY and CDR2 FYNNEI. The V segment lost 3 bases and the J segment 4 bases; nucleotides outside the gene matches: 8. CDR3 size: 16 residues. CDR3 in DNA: TGTGCCAGCAGTGAGTTAGCGGGAGCGGAGGCAGATACGCAGTATTTT. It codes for CASSELAGAEADTQYF. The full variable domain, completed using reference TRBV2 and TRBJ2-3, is EPEVTQTPSHQVTQMGQEVILRCVPISNHLYFYWYRQILGQKVEFLVSFYNNEISEKSEIFDDQFSVERPDGSNFTLKIRSTKLEDSAMYFCASSELAGAEADTQYFGPGTRLTVL.

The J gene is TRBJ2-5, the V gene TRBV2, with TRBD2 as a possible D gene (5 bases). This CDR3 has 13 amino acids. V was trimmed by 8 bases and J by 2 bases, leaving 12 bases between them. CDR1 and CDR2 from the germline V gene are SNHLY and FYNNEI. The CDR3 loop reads CASGRLLQETQYF. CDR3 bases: TGTGCCAGCGGCAGACTACTACAAGAGACCCAGTACTTC.

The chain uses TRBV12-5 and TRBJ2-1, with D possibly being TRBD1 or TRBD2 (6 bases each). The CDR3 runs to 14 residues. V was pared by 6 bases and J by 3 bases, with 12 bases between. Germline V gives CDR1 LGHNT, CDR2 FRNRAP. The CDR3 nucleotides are TGTGCTAGTGGCGGGGGCGAGGTCTACAATGAGCAGTTCTTC. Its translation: CASGGGEVYNEQFF.

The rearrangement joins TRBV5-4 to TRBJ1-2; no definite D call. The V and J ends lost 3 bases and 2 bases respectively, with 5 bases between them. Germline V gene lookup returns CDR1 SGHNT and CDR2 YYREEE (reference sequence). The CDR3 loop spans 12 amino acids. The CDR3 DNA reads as TGTGCCAGCAGCTGGCCCAACTATGGCTACACCTTC. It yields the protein CASSWPNYGYTF.

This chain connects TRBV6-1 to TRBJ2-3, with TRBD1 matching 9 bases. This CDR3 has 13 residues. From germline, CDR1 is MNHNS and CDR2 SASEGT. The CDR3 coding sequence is TGTGCGGGAGCGGGACAGGGACCAGATACGCAGTATTTT. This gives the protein CAGAGQGPDTQYF.

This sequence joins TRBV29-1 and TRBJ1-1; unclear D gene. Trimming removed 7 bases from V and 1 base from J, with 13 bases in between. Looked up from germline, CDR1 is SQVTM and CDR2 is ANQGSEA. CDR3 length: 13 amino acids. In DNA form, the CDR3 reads TGCAGCGCCCGGACGGACTCGAACACTGAAGCTTTCTTT. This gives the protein CSARTDSNTEAFF.

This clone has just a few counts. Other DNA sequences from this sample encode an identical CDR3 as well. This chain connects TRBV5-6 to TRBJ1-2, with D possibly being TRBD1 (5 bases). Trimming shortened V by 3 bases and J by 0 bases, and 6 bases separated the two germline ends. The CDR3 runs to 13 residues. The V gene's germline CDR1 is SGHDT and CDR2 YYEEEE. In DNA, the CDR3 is TGTGCCAGCAGCTCGGGACCTAACTATGGCTACACCTTC. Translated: CASSSGPNYGYTF. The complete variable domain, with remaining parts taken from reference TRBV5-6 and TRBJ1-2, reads DAGVTQSPTHLIKTRGQQVTLRCSPKSGHDTVSWYQQALGQGPQFIFQYYEEEERQRGNFPDRFSGHQFPNYSSELNVNALLLGDSALYLCASSSGPNYGYTFGSGTRLTVV.

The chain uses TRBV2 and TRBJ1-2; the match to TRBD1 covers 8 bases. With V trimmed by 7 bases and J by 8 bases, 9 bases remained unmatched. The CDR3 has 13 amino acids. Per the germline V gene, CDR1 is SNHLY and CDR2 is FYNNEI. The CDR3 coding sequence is TGTGCCAGCACCCCGGACAGGGTCGGGGGCTACACCTTC. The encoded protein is CASTPDRVGGYTF.

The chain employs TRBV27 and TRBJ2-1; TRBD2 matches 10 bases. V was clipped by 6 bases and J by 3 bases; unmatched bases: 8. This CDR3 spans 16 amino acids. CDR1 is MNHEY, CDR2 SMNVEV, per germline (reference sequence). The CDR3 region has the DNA TGTGCCAGCAGCCGGACACTAGCGGGGAGCTACAATGAGCAGTTCTTC. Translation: CASSRTLAGSYNEQFF.

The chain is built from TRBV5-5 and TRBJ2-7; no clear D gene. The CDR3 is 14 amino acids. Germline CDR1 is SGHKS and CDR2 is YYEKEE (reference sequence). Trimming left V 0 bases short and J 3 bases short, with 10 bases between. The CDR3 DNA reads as TGTGCCAGCAGCTTGGGGTCCGGGTTCTACGAGCAGTACTTC. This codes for CASSLGSGFYEQYF.

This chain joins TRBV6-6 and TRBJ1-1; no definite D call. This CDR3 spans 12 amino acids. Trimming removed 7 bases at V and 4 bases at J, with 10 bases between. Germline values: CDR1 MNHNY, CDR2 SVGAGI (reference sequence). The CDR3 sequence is CASKLGSTEAFF. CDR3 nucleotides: TGTGCCAGCAAGTTAGGGAGCACTGAAGCTTTCTTT.